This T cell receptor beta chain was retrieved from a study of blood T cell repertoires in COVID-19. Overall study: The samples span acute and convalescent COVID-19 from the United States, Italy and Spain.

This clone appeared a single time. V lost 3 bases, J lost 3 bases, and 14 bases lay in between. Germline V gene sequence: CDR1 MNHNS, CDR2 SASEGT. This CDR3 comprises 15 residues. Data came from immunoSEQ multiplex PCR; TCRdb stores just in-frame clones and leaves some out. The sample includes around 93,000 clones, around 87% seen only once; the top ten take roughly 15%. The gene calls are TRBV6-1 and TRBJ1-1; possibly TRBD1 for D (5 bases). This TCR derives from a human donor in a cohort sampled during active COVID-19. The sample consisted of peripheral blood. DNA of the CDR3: TGTGCCAGCAGTGAGCTAAGGGGTGGGGACACTGAAGCTTTCTTT. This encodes CASSELRGGDTEAFF.